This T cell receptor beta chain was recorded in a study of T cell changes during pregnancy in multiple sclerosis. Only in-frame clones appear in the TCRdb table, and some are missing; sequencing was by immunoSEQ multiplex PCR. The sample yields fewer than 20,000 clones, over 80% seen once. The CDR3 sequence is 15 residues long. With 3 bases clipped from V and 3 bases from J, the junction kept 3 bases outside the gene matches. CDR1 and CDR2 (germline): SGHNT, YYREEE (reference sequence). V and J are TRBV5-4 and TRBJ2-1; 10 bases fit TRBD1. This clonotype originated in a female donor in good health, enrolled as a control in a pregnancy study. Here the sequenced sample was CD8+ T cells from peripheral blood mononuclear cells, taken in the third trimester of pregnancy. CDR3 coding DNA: TGTGCCAGCAGCTCGGGACAGGGGAACTACAATGAGCAGTTCTTC. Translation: CASSSGQGNYNEQFF.